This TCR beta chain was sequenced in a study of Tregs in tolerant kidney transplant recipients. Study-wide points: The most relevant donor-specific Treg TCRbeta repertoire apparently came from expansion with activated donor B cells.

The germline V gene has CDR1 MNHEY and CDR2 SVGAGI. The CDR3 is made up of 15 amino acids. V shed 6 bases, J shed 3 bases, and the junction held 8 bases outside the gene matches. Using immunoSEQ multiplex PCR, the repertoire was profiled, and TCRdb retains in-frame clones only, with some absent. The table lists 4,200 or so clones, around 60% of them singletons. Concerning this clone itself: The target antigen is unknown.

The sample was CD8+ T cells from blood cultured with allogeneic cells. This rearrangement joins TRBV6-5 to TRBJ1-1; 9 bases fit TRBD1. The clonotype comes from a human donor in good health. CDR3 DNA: TGTGCCAGCAGACAAACAGGGGGCGTTTACACTGAAGCTTTCTTT. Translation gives CASRQTGGVYTEAFF.